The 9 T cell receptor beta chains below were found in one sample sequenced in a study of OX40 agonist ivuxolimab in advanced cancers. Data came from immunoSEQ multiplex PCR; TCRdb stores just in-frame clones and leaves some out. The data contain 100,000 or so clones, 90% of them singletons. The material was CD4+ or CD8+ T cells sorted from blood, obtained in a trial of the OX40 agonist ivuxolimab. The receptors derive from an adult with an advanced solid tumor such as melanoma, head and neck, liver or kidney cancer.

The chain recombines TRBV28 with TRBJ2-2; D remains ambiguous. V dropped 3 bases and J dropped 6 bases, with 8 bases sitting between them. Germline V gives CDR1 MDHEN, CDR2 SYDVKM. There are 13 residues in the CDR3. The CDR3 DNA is TGTGCCAGCAGTTTCGGGCTACCCGGGGAGCTGTTTTTT. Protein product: CASSFGLPGELFF.

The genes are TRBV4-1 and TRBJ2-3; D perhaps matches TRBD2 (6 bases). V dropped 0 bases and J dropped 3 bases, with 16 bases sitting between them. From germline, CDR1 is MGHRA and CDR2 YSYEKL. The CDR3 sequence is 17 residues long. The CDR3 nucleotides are TGCGCCAGCAGCCAAGAGGACGGCGGGATGAGTACAGATACGCAGTATTTT. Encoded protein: CASSQEDGGMSTDTQYF.

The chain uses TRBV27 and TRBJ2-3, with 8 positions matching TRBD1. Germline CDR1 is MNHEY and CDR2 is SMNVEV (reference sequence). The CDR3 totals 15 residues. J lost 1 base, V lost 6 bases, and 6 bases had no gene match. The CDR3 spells CASRDRAVGTDTQYF. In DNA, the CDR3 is TGTGCCAGCAGGGACAGGGCGGTGGGCACAGATACGCAGTATTTT.

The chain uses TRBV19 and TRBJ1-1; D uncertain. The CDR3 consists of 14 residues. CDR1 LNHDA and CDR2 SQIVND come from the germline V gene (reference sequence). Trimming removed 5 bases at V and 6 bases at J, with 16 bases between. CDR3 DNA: TGTGCCAGTAGTTCCGGGCCTCTCCCGGCTGAAGCTTTCTTT. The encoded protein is CASSSGPLPAEAFF.

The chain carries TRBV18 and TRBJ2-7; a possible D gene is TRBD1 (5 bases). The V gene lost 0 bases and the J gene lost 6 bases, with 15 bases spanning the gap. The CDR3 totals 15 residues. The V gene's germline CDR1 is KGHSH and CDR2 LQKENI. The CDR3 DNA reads TGTGCCAGCTCACCACCGTACTCCCGAAGGGGCGAGCAGTACTTC. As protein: CASSPPYSRRGEQYF.

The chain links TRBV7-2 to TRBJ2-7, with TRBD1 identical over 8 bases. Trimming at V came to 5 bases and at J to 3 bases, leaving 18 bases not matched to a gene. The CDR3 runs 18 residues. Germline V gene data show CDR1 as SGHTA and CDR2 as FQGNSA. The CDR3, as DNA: TGTGCCAGCAGCCCCGGGATCAGGGGGCAGGGGGTTTTCTACGAGCAGTACTTC. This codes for CASSPGIRGQGVFYEQYF.

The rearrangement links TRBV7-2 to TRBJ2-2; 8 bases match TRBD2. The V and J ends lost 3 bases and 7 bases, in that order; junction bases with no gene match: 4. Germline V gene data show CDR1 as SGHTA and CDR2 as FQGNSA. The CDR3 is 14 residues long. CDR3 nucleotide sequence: TGTGCCAGCAGCTTCAGCGGGGGCGGCGGGGAGCTGTTTTTT. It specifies CASSFSGGGGELFF.

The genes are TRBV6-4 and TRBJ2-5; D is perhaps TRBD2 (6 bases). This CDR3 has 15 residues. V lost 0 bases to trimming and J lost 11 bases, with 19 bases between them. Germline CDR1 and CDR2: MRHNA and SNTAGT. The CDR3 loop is CASSDSMEGPDEQYF. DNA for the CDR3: TGTGCCAGCAGTGACTCGATGGAGGGCCCCGATGAGCAGTACTTC.

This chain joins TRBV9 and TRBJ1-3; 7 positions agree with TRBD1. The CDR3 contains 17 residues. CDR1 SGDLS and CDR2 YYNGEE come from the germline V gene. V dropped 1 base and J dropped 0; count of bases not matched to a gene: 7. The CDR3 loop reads CASSVLWDSNSGNTIYF. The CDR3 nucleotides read TGTGCCAGCAGCGTACTCTGGGACAGCAACTCTGGAAACACCATATATTTT.